The 25 T cell receptor beta chains listed next were all sequenced from one sample in a study of human T cells and chemical hapten exposure. Each CDR3 protein gets one entry after TCRdb re-called the RACE reads with MiXCR. The profile shows 45,000 to 60,000 distinct CDR3 sequences, roughly 12% of them singletons. Time point: patch test 3, about 24 weeks after DPC sensitization. The sample's treatment: therapeutic diphenylcyclopropenone sensitization with weekly scalp DPC. This sample comprised whole blood, obtained in connection with sensitization to the hapten diphenylcyclopropenone (DPC). The receptors here all came from a man aged 30-40 years with alopecia areata. Some clones in this sample may be carry-over from other donors' samples.

Only a few counts were recorded for this clonotype. The chain carries TRBV6-1 and TRBJ2-2, with D tentatively TRBD1 (6 bases). The CDR3 spans 15 residues. Trimming shortened V by 6 bases and J by 6 bases, and 17 bases separated the two germline ends. Per the germline V gene, CDR1 is MNHNS and CDR2 is SASEGT. CDR3 in amino acids: CASRVAYRDPGELFF. In nucleotides, the CDR3 is TGTGCCAGCAGGGTAGCCTACAGGGATCCCGGGGAGCTGTTTTTT.

This clonotype was observed many times. The genes are TRBV6-5 and TRBJ1-1, with unresolved D. Germline CDR1 and CDR2: MNHEY and SVGAGI. The V end was cut by 6 bases, the J end by 7 bases, with 18 bases between. The CDR3 sequence is 14 residues long. This CDR3 reads CASSRQVRGNEAFF. The DNA for the CDR3 is TGTGCCAGCAGCCGTCAGGTGAGAGGAAATGAAGCTTTCTTT.

CDR3 in amino acids: CASSQQGGASGRYEQYF. The CDR3 DNA follows: TGTGCCAGCAGTCAACAGGGCGGTGCCTCGGGAAGATACGAGCAGTACTTC. This chain uses TRBV28 with TRBJ2-7; a weak D match, TRBD1 (6 bases). Germline V gives CDR1 MDHEN, CDR2 SYDVKM. The CDR3 length is 17 residues. V lost 5 bases, J lost 4 bases, and 24 bases lay in between.

This clonotype has just a few counts. The gene calls are TRBV10-3 and TRBJ1-5; D call uncertain. CDR3 length: 14 residues. Germline values: CDR1 ENHRY, CDR2 SYGVKD. V was trimmed by 6 bases and J by 3 bases, leaving 12 bases between them. The CDR3 DNA is TGTGCCATCAGCCAAAACGGGCACAATCAGCCCCAGCATTTT. This translates into CAISQNGHNQPQHF.

The CDR3 region is CASSLVGTGAYEQYF. In nucleotides, the CDR3 is TGCGCCAGCAGCTTGGTAGGGACAGGGGCCTACGAGCAGTACTTC. The chain joins TRBV5-1 to TRBJ2-7, with 10 bases identical to TRBD1. The CDR3 runs 15 residues. Trimming removed 0 bases from V and 2 bases from J; junction bases left unmatched: 2. In germline, CDR1 is SGHRS, CDR2 YFSETQ.

J is TRBJ1-1 and V is TRBV21-1. TRBV21-1 is noted as a pseudogene. The CDR3 is 17 residues long. CDR3 nucleotide sequence: TGTGCCAGCAGCAAACACAGGTTTAGGGGCCTCAACACTGAAGCTTTCTTT. Translating it yields CASSKHRFRGLNTEAFF.

This clonotype has ten or more counts. The chain employs TRBV9 and TRBJ2-2; TRBD1 agrees at 8 bases. V shed 3 bases, J shed 6 bases, and the junction held 7 bases outside the gene matches. Germline V lookup: CDR1 SGDLS, CDR2 YYNGEE. CDR3 length: 15 residues. The CDR3, as DNA: TGTGCCAGCAGCGCTGGACAGGGTCTGGCCGGGGAGCTGTTTTTT. It specifies CASSAGQGLAGELFF.

This clonotype was counted ten times or more. The V gene is TRBV12-3 or TRBV12-4, the J gene TRBJ1-2; a possible D gene is TRBD1 (6 bases). Trimming removed 5 bases from V and 5 bases from J, with 27 bases in between. CDR3 length equals 18 residues. This CDR3 reads CASSTSSTSQGTAYGYTF. Written as DNA, the CDR3 is TGTGCCAGCAGTACCTCCTCTACCTCGCAGGGGACGGCGTATGGCTACACCTTC.

This clonotype was detected only a few times. The chain recombines TRBV7-9 with TRBJ1-2; D is ambiguous. Trimming cost V 2 bases and J 4 bases, with 11 bases left between them. This CDR3 is built from 14 residues. The V gene's germline CDR1 is SEHNR and CDR2 FQNEAQ (reference sequence). The CDR3 spells CASSLTQAVYGYTF. The CDR3 nucleotides read TGTGCCAGCAGCTTAACCCAGGCCGTCTATGGCTACACCTTC.

This clonotype was counted a few times. V usage is TRBV29-1 and J usage is TRBJ2-7; D gene ambiguous. In germline, CDR1 is SQVTM, CDR2 ANQGSEA. Trimming shortened V by 1 base and J by 2 bases, and 9 bases separated the two germline ends. The CDR3 spans 13 residues. The DNA for the CDR3 is TGCAGCGTTGAAGGGCAGGAACCCTACGAGCAGTACTTC. Amino acids: CSVEGQEPYEQYF.

The rearrangement joins TRBV7-9 to TRBJ1-2; TRBD1 aligns across 7 bases. This CDR3 is 14 amino acids long. The V segment lost 1 base and the J segment 3 bases; nucleotides outside the gene matches: 2. Germline loops: CDR1 SEHNR, CDR2 FQNEAQ (reference sequence). The CDR3 DNA reads as TGTGCCAGCAGCTTAGACGGGACAGACTATGGCTACACCTTC. The encoded protein is CASSLDGTDYGYTF. Together with reference TRBV7-9 and TRBJ1-2, the CDR3 gives the full variable domain: DTGVSQNPRHKITKRGQNVTFRCDPISEHNRLYWYRQTLGQGPEFLTYFQNEAQLEKSRLLSDRFSAERPKGSFSTLEIQRTEQGDSAMYLCASSLDGTDYGYTFGSGTRLTVV.

This clonotype was detected only a few times. DNA of the CDR3: TGTGCCACCAGTGACTGGGACGGGAGCTCCTACGAGCAGTACTTC. Protein sequence: CATSDWDGSSYEQYF. The chain carries TRBV24-1 and TRBJ2-7, with D perhaps TRBD2 (6 bases). V gave up 4 bases and J gave up 0 bases, with 12 bases separating them. CDR3 length equals 15 residues. Germline-derived CDR1 and CDR2 are KGHDR and SFDVKD.

There are many counts of this clonotype. The CDR3 spells CASSSPDRISYNEQFF. In DNA form, the CDR3 reads TGTGCCAGCAGCTCACCAGACAGGATCTCCTACAATGAGCAGTTCTTC. V and J are TRBV7-8 and TRBJ2-1; D is perhaps TRBD1 (6 bases). Trimming removed 4 bases from V and 0 bases from J, with 13 bases in between. CDR1 SGHVS and CDR2 FQNEAQ come from the germline V gene. The CDR3 has 16 residues.

This chain connects TRBV19 to TRBJ1-3; no clear D gene. Trimming removed 3 bases from V and 4 bases from J, with 10 bases in between. This CDR3 has 14 amino acids. CDR1 is LNHDA and CDR2 is SQIVND in the germline V gene (reference sequence). The CDR3 region is CASSIGRQGNTIYF. The CDR3 DNA is TGTGCCAGTAGTATCGGACGACAAGGAAACACCATATATTTT.

The chain employs TRBV29-1 and TRBJ1-5; 7 bases map to TRBD1. The V segment lost 6 bases and the J segment 1 base; nucleotides outside the gene matches: 6. Germline V gene lookup returns CDR1 SQVTM and CDR2 ANQGSEA. The CDR3 sequence is 14 residues long. The CDR3 coding sequence is TGCAGCGTCCGACAGGGTGGGAGCAATCAGCCCCAGCATTTT. Translated: CSVRQGGSNQPQHF.

This clonotype was detected a few times. The rearrangement uses TRBV28 and TRBJ2-7; possible D gene TRBD1, 6 bases. The CDR3 is made up of 13 amino acids. CDR1 is MDHEN and CDR2 is SYDVKM in the germline V gene. Trimming cost V 2 bases and J 4 bases, with 9 bases left between them. The CDR3 reads CASSLTGLYEQYF. The CDR3 coding sequence is TGTGCCAGCAGTTTAACAGGGTTGTACGAGCAGTACTTC.

This clonotype has only a few counts. The chain joins TRBV5-1 to TRBJ2-7; 7 bases align to TRBD1. Looked up from germline, CDR1 is SGHRS and CDR2 is YFSETQ. The CDR3 is 14 amino acids. After removal of 4 bases from V and 2 bases from J, the junction contained 6 bases not matched to a gene. CDR3 bases: TGCGCCAGCAGCGTCCCGGGACAGACCTACGAGCAGTACTTC. It translates to CASSVPGQTYEQYF. Full variable domain (missing parts from reference TRBV5-1 and TRBJ2-7): KAGVTQTPRYLIKTRGQQVTLSCSPISGHRSVSWYQQTPGQGLQFLFEYFSETQRNKGNFPGRFSGRQFSNSRSEMNVSTLELGDSALYLCASSVPGQTYEQYFGPGTRLTVT.

V and J are TRBV6-2 or TRBV6-3 and TRBJ2-2; no clear D. This CDR3 comprises 13 residues. Germline lookup yields CDR1 MNHEY and CDR2 SVGEGT. Trimming stripped 3 bases from V and 5 bases from J, with 7 bases between. CDR3 sequence reads: CASSYHLTGELFF. The CDR3 DNA reads as TGTGCCAGCAGTTATCACCTTACCGGGGAGCTGTTTTTT.

V usage is TRBV20-1 and J usage is TRBJ2-7, with 8 bases matching TRBD1. The germline V gene has CDR1 DFQATT and CDR2 SNEGSKA (reference sequence). The CDR3 consists of 15 residues. Trimming cost V 1 base and J 3 bases; bases outside gene matches: 8. CDR3 in DNA: TGCAGTGCTAGAGCCGACAGGGGTACGAACTACGAGCAGTACTTC. This codes for CSARADRGTNYEQYF.

This clonotype has at least ten counts. The chain employs TRBV29-1 and TRBJ2-7, with 12 bases aligning to TRBD2. The ends lost 6 bases at V and 9 bases at J; junction bases unmatched: 18. Germline CDR1 SQVTM, CDR2 ANQGSEA. The CDR3 runs 16 residues. The CDR3 is CSVVYPGLAGGPGQYF. In DNA, the CDR3 is TGCAGCGTCGTCTACCCCGGGCTAGCGGGGGGGCCGGGGCAGTACTTC.

This clonotype has at least ten counts. The genes are TRBV7-2 and TRBJ2-1; TRBD2 is a possible D gene (6 bases). The V gene's germline CDR1 is SGHTA and CDR2 FQGNSA. The CDR3 covers 13 residues. Trimming cost V 1 base and J 7 bases, with 8 bases left between them. The CDR3 DNA sequence: TGTGCCAGCAGCTTAGTTCGGGGGAATGAGCAGTTCTTC. This encodes CASSLVRGNEQFF.

A few counts support this clonotype. The CDR3 reads CASSNGLAGFRETQYF. The CDR3 bases are TGTGCCAGCAGCAACGGACTAGCGGGTTTTCGAGAGACCCAGTACTTC. The chain uses TRBV9 and TRBJ2-5; 11 bases line up with TRBD2. The CDR3 runs to 16 residues. J was trimmed by 4 bases and V by 4 bases; bases with no gene match: 9. From germline, CDR1 is SGDLS and CDR2 YYNGEE.

This clonotype has just a few counts. The rearrangement links TRBV28 to TRBJ1-2; weak D call: TRBD1 (5 bases). The V end was cut by 6 bases, the J end by 8 bases, with 19 bases between. CDR1 MDHEN and CDR2 SYDVKM come from the germline V gene. The CDR3 totals 14 residues. The CDR3 DNA is TGTGCCAGCAGCTCCGGCGGGGGTTCGTACGGCTACACCTTC. Protein sequence: CASSSGGGSYGYTF.

There are many counts of this clonotype. The V and J genes are TRBV5-4 and TRBJ2-3, with D perhaps matching TRBD1 or TRBD2 (5 bases each). Germline V gives CDR1 SGHNT, CDR2 YYREEE (reference sequence). Trimming pared 9 bases from V and 6 bases from J, leaving 17 bases between. The CDR3 is 13 residues long. The CDR3 sequence: CANTRDGLDTQYF. In DNA form, the CDR3 reads TGTGCCAACACCCGGGACGGGTTGGATACGCAGTATTTT.

The CDR3 nucleotides read TGTGCCACCCCTGGGGGGAGCGGGACCGGGGAGCTGTTTTTT. Translating gives CATPGGSGTGELFF. The rearrangement joins TRBV28 to TRBJ2-2; tentatively, D is TRBD2 (6 bases). Trimming took 10 bases from V and 5 from J, leaving 17 bases between them. Germline V gene sequence: CDR1 MDHEN, CDR2 SYDVKM. This CDR3 is 14 amino acids long.